The clone carrying this T cell receptor beta chain was seen just once. MiXCR, applied by TCRdb to the PCR reads, yields one record per CDR3 protein. This sample carries more than 80,000 distinct CDR3 sequences, under 55% of them seen once, and the ten largest clones take roughly 11%. This sample was taken from a study of CDR3 diversity in severe acne. The germline gives CDR1 SGHRS, CDR2 YFSETQ. The CDR3 runs to 13 residues. Trimming removed 4 bases from V and 6 bases from J, with 14 bases in between. Sequencing was done on a sample of blood. This TCR was recovered from a male donor with severe acne vulgaris. The V gene is TRBV5-1, the J gene TRBJ2-7; D perhaps matches TRBD1 (5 bases). The CDR3 DNA sequence: TGCGCCAGCAGCGACGAAGACAGCCCCGAGCAGTACTTC. This translates into CASSDEDSPEQYF.